These T cell receptor beta chains were read from a single sample in a study of long-term antiretroviral therapy in people with HIV. Sequencing used immunoSEQ multiplex PCR; TCRdb keeps in-frame clones, though not all of them. This sample yields under 30,000 clones, of which 90% to 95% are seen a single time; about 3% belongs to the top ten. Sequenced here: unsorted PBMCs, sampled 7.4 years after starting antiretroviral therapy. All receptors derive from a man aged 50 to 60 with HIV. Both conserved end residues are part of each CDR3. A D gene is named only where the DNA matches it firmly. Size values are once, few and many counts, or a class for expanded clones, and some rows have none.

j_call d_call v_call clone_size cdr3_aa cdr3_nt
TRBJ2-3 . TRBV19 . CASSLGADTQYF TGTGCCAGTAGTCTCGGGGCAGATACGCAGTATTTT
TRBJ2-2 TRBD1 TRBV5-1 once CASSHRGQVNTGELFF TGCGCCAGCAGCCACCGGGGACAGGTCAACACCGGGGAGCTGTTTTTT
TRBJ1-5 TRBD1 TRBV15 . CATTRTGGQPQHF TGTGCCACCACCAGGACAGGGGGCCAGCCCCAGCATTTT
TRBJ2-5 . TRBV6-5 . CASSYSNVGETQYF TGTGCCAGCAGTTACTCGAATGTAGGGGAGACCCAGTACTTC
TRBJ1-5 TRBD1 TRBV7-6 once CASSFGTGTSNQPQHF TGTGCCAGCAGCTTTGGGACAGGGACTAGCAATCAGCCCCAGCATTTT
TRBJ1-1 TRBD1 TRBV30 . CAWNRGLRAEAFF TGTGCCTGGAACAGGGGGCTTAGGGCTGAAGCTTTCTTT
TRBJ2-7 . TRBV6-6 . CASSYPPDSGDWEQYF TGTGCCAGCAGTTACCCACCGGACAGTGGTGATTGGGAGCAGTACTTC
TRBJ2-7 . TRBV18 . CASSPGEGGRYEQYF TGTGCCAGCTCACCTGGCGAGGGGGGCCGCTACGAGCAGTACTTC
TRBJ1-1 . TRBV6-1 . CASSEARQTEAFF TGTGCCAGCAGTGAAGCGCGTCAGACTGAAGCTTTCTTT
TRBJ1-1 . TRBV19 . CATRDGNTEAFF TGTGCCACCAGGGACGGGAACACTGAAGCTTTCTTT
TRBJ2-2 . TRBV7-3 . CASSLVGPPNTGELFF TGTGCCAGCAGCTTAGTGGGGCCCCCAAACACCGGGGAGCTGTTTTTT
TRBJ1-6 . TRBV4-1 . CASSQEQGIGSPLHF TGCGCCAGCAGCCAAGAGCAGGGTATCGGGTCACCCCTCCACTTT
TRBJ2-3 . TRBV10-1 . CASSAGDTQYF TGCGCCAGCAGTGCAGGGGATACGCAGTATTTT
TRBJ2-7 . TRBV6-6 . CASSYSGAYEQYF TGTGCCAGCAGTTACTCAGGGGCCTACGAGCAGTACTTC
TRBJ2-1 . TRBV30 . CAWSLGGNTLDEQFF TGTGCCTGGAGTCTAGGAGGGAACACTTTAGATGAGCAGTTCTTC
TRBJ2-4 . TRBV27 . CASRGVSKAKNIQYF TGTGCCAGCAGGGGTGTGTCCAAAGCCAAAAACATTCAGTACTTC